Reported below is one T cell receptor beta chain. The donors were part of the approximately 130-subject validation cohort, which stood apart from the roughly 670-subject first cohort. Clones were read by immunoSEQ multiplex PCR, and TCRdb kept only the in-frame ones, dropping some. The table records some 210,000 clones, around nine tenths of them present only once. The data were taken from a study of cytomegalovirus exposure and HLA in healthy donors. This TCR derives from a woman aged 18 to 35 in good health and CMV-seropositive. Sequencing used PBMCs.

The chain's CDR3 is CASSGQGMPEAFF. The CDR3 DNA reads TGTGCCAGCAGCGGACAGGGGATGCCTGAAGCTTTCTTT. J is TRBJ1-1 and V is TRBV27; TRBD1 aligns across 9 bases. CDR1 is MNHEY and CDR2 is SMNVEV in the germline V gene (reference sequence). The CDR3 is 13 amino acids. V lost 6 bases and J lost 6; bases outside the gene matches: 5.